Listed here is a single TCR beta chain. No antigen is known for it. The CDR3 extends 3 residues past the end of the read, so its final part is completed from the germline J gene. These data come from a study of T cells in women clearing cervical HPV infection. Study summary: Case blood was drawn when the lesion was first found; control blood after infection became undetectable. Notes on the study in general: Cases carried less TRBV6-7 than controls: approximately 0.1% versus 0.16%.

V shed 2 bases and J shed 8 bases, with 7 bases lying between them. This CDR3 spans 12 amino acids. The germline CDR1 and CDR2 sequences are MDHEN and SYDVKM. Here immunoSEQ multiplex PCR was the method, and the copy in TCRdb shows in-frame clones only, minus some. The sample includes 20,000 to 25,000 clones. The chain carries TRBV28 and TRBJ2-1; D ambiguous. Sequenced material: blood buffy coat. This TCR derives from a woman between 18 and 69 years old with a cervical HPV16 infection that either progressed to CIN3+ or cleared (not recorded which). The CDR3 reads CASSLTVHEQFF. The sequenced CDR3 bases are TGTGCCAGCAGTTTAACAGTCCATGAG.